This entry is about one TCR beta chain. The junction and the germline gene differ at one end; a read error may be behind it. The CDR3 sequence is 17 residues long. The germline V gene encodes CDR1 SSHAT and CDR2 FNYEAQ (reference sequence). The primer mix had 60 Vbeta and 13 Jbeta primers. Using immunoSEQ multiplex PCR, the repertoire was profiled, and TCRdb retains in-frame clones only, with some absent. The sample holds 170,000 or so clones; roughly 79% are singletons and the top ten take approximately 3.4%. These data are taken from a study of cytomegalovirus exposure and HLA in healthy donors. The V call is TRBV7-7, the J call TRBJ2-2; 8 nucleotides match TRBD2. Sequenced sample: PBMCs. The sequence derives from a woman in her forties or fifties in good health and CMV-seropositive. The CDR3 DNA follows: TGTGCTAGCAGCCCCACGGGAGGGAGTAGAGACACCGGGGAGCTGTTTTTT. Protein product: CASSPTGGSRDTGELFF.